The present TCR beta chain was sequenced within a study of beta chain features in type 1 diabetes. Broader study findings: Individuals with type 1 diabetes displayed fewer insertions and more deletions at VDJ junctions. Possible PCR preference for shorter templates applied equally to patients and controls. Type 1 diabetes patients showed a moderate but significant shortening of TCRB CDR3s in all four CD4+ subsets.

CDR1 SGHTA and CDR2 FQGTGA come from the germline V gene. The V end lost 6 bases, the J end lost 5 bases, and 11 bases lay between the germline ends. The CDR3 has 13 amino acids. Sequencing targeted expressed TCRB transcripts, as all isolated RNA had been reverse transcribed. Some clones are missing from TCRdb's copy, which holds only in-frame ones; the method was immunoSEQ multiplex PCR. This sample has some 350,000 clones; 9.6% occur once, and the top ten carry about 0.64%. This clone was picked up many times. Antigen: not known. Sorting that relied on CD45RO/CCR7/CD25/CD127/CD95/CD27 yielded CD4+ naive, central memory, regulatory and stem cell-like memory cells.

The chain links TRBV7-3 to TRBJ1-5; D not certain. The receptor comes from a man aged 25 to 40 with type 1 diabetes. Sequencing input: central memory CD4+ T cells from blood. In DNA, the CDR3 is TGTGCCAGCAGTTTCGATAAAGATCAGCCCCAGCATTTT. Residues: CASSFDKDQPQHF.